The 21 T cell receptor beta chains below come from one sample, sequenced in a study of blood T cells in healthy people across ages. Together with a sample-barcoded 5' primer, a J-beta primer mix was included in a second PCR lasting roughly 6 to 12 cycles. Each CDR3 protein is one row after TCRdb ran MiXCR on the 5' RACE reads. The repertoire holds some 860,000 distinct CDR3 sequences, more than 50% seen once, with roughly 24% in the top ten. Sequencing was performed on blood. These receptor sequences come from a man aged 40-49 years in good health.

This clonotype occurred a few times. The chain combines TRBV4-1 with TRBJ1-6; D is possibly TRBD1 (5 bases). This CDR3 has 15 amino acids. Looked up from germline, CDR1 is MGHRA and CDR2 is YSYEKL. The ends were cut back, 0 bases at V and 7 bases at J, with 10 bases in the middle. This CDR3 is CASSQEGGLNSPLHF. CDR3 DNA sequence: TGCGCCAGCAGCCAAGAGGGGGGGTTAAATTCACCCCTCCACTTT.

The chain is built from TRBV12-3 or TRBV12-4 and TRBJ2-3; maybe TRBD1 (6 bases). V was shortened by 6 bases and J by 2 bases, with 15 bases between the two germline ends. This CDR3 spans 15 amino acids. The CDR3 loop is CASSKQGVVTDTQYF. CDR3 nucleotides: TGTGCCAGCAGCAAACAGGGAGTCGTCACAGATACGCAGTATTTT.

DNA of the CDR3: TGTGCCAGCAGCTTACAATCCTGGGGACAGACCTATGGCTACACCTTC. Encoded protein: CASSLQSWGQTYGYTF. The chain recombines TRBV7-2 with TRBJ1-2; 7 nucleotides line up with TRBD1. In germline, CDR1 is SGHTA, CDR2 FQGNSA. CDR3 length equals 16 residues. Unmatched junction bases numbered 10, after V lost 2 bases and J lost 4 bases.

V and J are TRBV9 and TRBJ2-7; TRBD1 aligns across 9 bases. The CDR3 length is 14 residues. The ends lost 0 bases at V and 7 bases at J; junction bases unmatched: 5. Germline loops: CDR1 SGDLS, CDR2 YYNGEE. Here the CDR3 reads CASSVGGQGEEQYF. CDR3 bases: TGTGCCAGCAGCGTAGGGGGACAGGGTGAAGAGCAGTACTTC.

The rearrangement joins TRBV27 to TRBJ1-2; no reliable D call. CDR1 and CDR2 from the germline V gene are MNHEY and SMNVEV (reference sequence). The length of the CDR3 is 14 residues. V was trimmed by 5 bases and J by 3 bases, leaving 13 bases between them. The CDR3 sequence is CASSPTTVYYGYTF. For the CDR3, the DNA is TGTGCCAGCAGTCCAACGACGGTTTACTATGGCTACACCTTC.

The J gene is TRBJ1-2, the V gene TRBV5-4, with 8 bases lining up with TRBD1. The CDR3 contains 14 residues. Trimming took 4 bases from V and 3 from J; bases not matched to a gene: 5. Germline CDR1 reads SGHNT; CDR2 reads YYREEE (reference sequence). Here the CDR3 reads CASSVDRGYYGYTF. The DNA of the CDR3 is TGTGCCAGCAGCGTCGACAGGGGATACTATGGCTACACCTTC. The entire variable domain, with the rest obtained from reference TRBV5-4 and TRBJ1-2, is as follows: ETGVTQSPTHLIKTRGQQVTLRCSSQSGHNTVSWYQQALGQGPQFIFQYYREEENGRGNFPPRFSGLQFPNYSSELNVNALELDDSALYLCASSVDRGYYGYTFGSGTRLTVV.

V gene TRBV27 combines with J gene TRBJ2-3; D perhaps matches TRBD1 (6 bases). CDR1 and CDR2 from the germline V gene are MNHEY and SMNVEV (reference sequence). The V gene lost 5 bases and the J gene lost 2 bases, with 14 bases spanning the gap. This CDR3 is built from 15 residues. The CDR3: CASSPSYRATDTQYF. The CDR3 DNA reads TGTGCCAGCAGTCCCTCGTACAGGGCCACAGATACGCAGTATTTT.

This clonotype was recorded only once. J is TRBJ2-1 and V is TRBV28, with D perhaps TRBD1 or TRBD2 (6 bases each). The CDR3 is 16 residues long. V gave up 6 bases and J gave up 6 bases, with 21 bases separating them. The germline gives CDR1 MDHEN, CDR2 SYDVKM. The CDR3 region is CASSPEKGGMSNEQFF. For the CDR3, the DNA is TGTGCCAGCAGCCCAGAAAAAGGGGGGATGAGCAATGAGCAGTTCTTC.

This clonotype occurred once. The chain is built from TRBV6-2 or TRBV6-3 and TRBJ2-5; D gene ambiguous. CDR3 length: 15 amino acids. V was shortened by 4 bases and J by 5 bases, with 17 bases between the two germline ends. Germline-derived CDR1 and CDR2 are MNHEY and SVGEGT. The CDR3, as DNA: TGTGCCAGCAGTTCCGATGGACGCGCCTTGGAGACCCAGTACTTC. Residues: CASSSDGRALETQYF.

V is TRBV12-3 or TRBV12-4 and J is TRBJ1-1, with D maybe TRBD1 (6 bases). The CDR3 extends over 17 amino acids. Trimming cost V 3 bases and J 5 bases, with 22 bases left between them. The CDR3, as DNA: TGTGCCAGCAGTTTCATGGGACATACGAACGGTGGGACTGAAGCTTTCTTT. Its translation is CASSFMGHTNGGTEAFF.

The J gene is TRBJ2-1, the V gene TRBV28, with 10 bases matching TRBD2. The CDR3 sequence is 16 residues long. Germline-derived CDR1 and CDR2 are MDHEN and SYDVKM. V gave up 7 bases and J gave up 2 bases; unmatched junction bases: 8. The CDR3 DNA is TGTGCCAGCACCTTACTAGCGGGGTTGGCCTACAATGAGCAGTTCTTC. It codes for CASTLLAGLAYNEQFF.

This clonotype came up a few times. The CDR3 DNA is TGTGCCAGCAGCTTATTAGGGGGGGCACAGGGGCAAGAGACCCAGTACTTC. Its protein is CASSLLGGAQGQETQYF. V gene TRBV7-9 combines with J gene TRBJ2-5; either TRBD1 or TRBD2 may supply D (7 bases each). CDR3 size: 17 residues. CDR1 and CDR2 from the germline V gene are SEHNR and FQNEAQ (reference sequence). V dropped 2 bases and J dropped 2 bases, with 18 bases sitting between them.

The chain employs TRBV7-2 and TRBJ2-4, with 11 bases lining up with TRBD2. TRBJ2-7 matches the DNA end more closely, so the J call is doubtful. Germline CDR1 is SGHTA and CDR2 is FQGNSA. This CDR3 is 14 amino acids long. CDR3: CASTGTSGTYEQYF. CDR3 bases: TGTGCCAGCACAGGGACTAGCGGTACCTACGAGCAGTACTTC.

This clonotype was seen only a few times. This chain connects TRBV5-1 to TRBJ2-5; TRBD2 matches at 8 bases. Germline lookup yields CDR1 SGHRS and CDR2 YFSETQ. The CDR3 is made up of 17 amino acids. The trim removed 0 bases at V and 5 bases at J, leaving 12 bases unmatched. CDR3 loop: CASSLEVRTSLRETQYF. CDR3 DNA sequence: TGCGCCAGCAGCTTGGAAGTAAGGACTAGCCTCCGTGAGACCCAGTACTTC.

This clonotype was seen a handful of times. The genes are TRBV6-2 or TRBV6-3 and TRBJ1-1, with D possibly TRBD1 on 5 matching bases. CDR3 size: 14 residues. V lost 2 bases, J lost 8 bases, and 15 bases lay in between. Germline CDR1 and CDR2: MNHEY and SVGEGT. The DNA for the CDR3 is TGTGCCAGCAGTTACGGTGGACAAACTGAAGAAGCTTTCTTT. Translating gives CASSYGGQTEEAFF.

CDR3 coding DNA: TGTGCCACCAGTGATTTGCGGGCGGTGGACCCCGCCGGGGGTGAGCAGTTCTTC. Translation: CATSDLRAVDPAGGEQFF. The V and J genes are TRBV24-1 and TRBJ2-1; possible D gene TRBD2, 6 bases. V lost 0 bases, J lost 9 bases, and 23 bases lay in between. CDR3 length equals 18 residues. CDR1 is KGHDR and CDR2 is SFDVKD in the germline V gene.

This clonotype was recorded only once. The CDR3 protein is CSVGDRVRDTQYF. CDR3 DNA sequence: TGCAGCGTTGGGGACAGGGTCAGGGATACGCAGTATTTT. V gene TRBV29-1 combines with J gene TRBJ2-3; 9 bases are shared with TRBD1. V shed 4 bases, J shed 6 bases, and the junction held 5 bases outside the gene matches. CDR1 and CDR2 from the germline V gene are SQVTM and ANQGSEA. The CDR3 runs to 13 residues.

Concerning this clonotype itself: Relative to the germline gene, one junction end is altered; a read error may explain this. The chain is built from TRBV27 and TRBJ2-5; D is uncertain. Germline values: CDR1 MNHEY, CDR2 SMNVEV (reference sequence). This CDR3 has 12 amino acids. The CDR3 bases are TGTGCCGGCAGTTTAGGACAAGAGACCCAGTACTTC. Residues: CAGSLGQETQYF.

The rearrangement uses TRBV9 and TRBJ2-7; 9 bases line up with TRBD2. Germline lookup yields CDR1 SGDLS and CDR2 YYNGEE. J lost 4 bases, V lost 0 bases, and 8 bases had no gene match. The CDR3 extends over 16 amino acids. The CDR3 here is CASSVEPSGRKYEQYF. CDR3 sequence (DNA): TGTGCCAGCAGCGTAGAGCCAAGCGGGAGGAAGTACGAGCAGTACTTC.

Worth noting for this clonotype: An end of the junction differs from the germline gene, which may be a read error. The CDR3 reads CSVTGQYYNDQFF. The DNA for the CDR3 is TGCAGCGTTACGGGACAGTACTACAATGACCAGTTCTTC. V usage is TRBV29-1 and J usage is TRBJ2-1, with TRBD1 matching over 7 bases. Germline V gives CDR1 SQVTM, CDR2 ANQGSEA. The CDR3 spans 13 residues.

This chain links TRBV7-9 with TRBJ2-1; D perhaps matches TRBD1 (5 bases). Germline values: CDR1 SEHNR, CDR2 FQNEAQ (reference sequence). CDR3 size: 14 residues. V gave up 1 base and J gave up 8 bases, with 12 bases separating them. CDR3 loop: CASSLGSGLDEQFF. The DNA for the CDR3 is TGTGCCAGCAGCTTAGGGTCAGGGCTTGATGAGCAGTTCTTC.